This TCR beta chain emerged from a study of chemoradiotherapy in HPV16-positive cancers. General study findings and limits: Better recurrence-free survival went with HPV-responsive T-cell expansion in HPV16-positive patients. Non-HPV-specific T cells did not expand in tumors during treatment, whereas candidate HPV-specific clones and E7-related motifs did.

Notes on this clone: The antigen is unknown.

V shed 7 bases and J shed 2 bases, with 17 bases lying between them. This CDR3 comprises 15 residues. The germline V gene encodes CDR1 MNHNY and CDR2 SVGAGI (reference sequence). Some clones are missing from TCRdb's copy, which holds only in-frame ones; the method was immunoSEQ multiplex PCR. The table records tens of thousands of clones, 88% of them present only once. Sequenced here: blood, sampled from a patient who underwent chemoradiotherapy. The sequence was collected from a human donor with HPV-associated anogenital cancer. V usage is TRBV6-6 and J usage is TRBJ1-2; D may be TRBD1 (6 bases). The chain's CDR3 is CASKAQGQANYGYTF. The CDR3 DNA reads as TGTGCCAGCAAAGCCCAGGGGCAGGCCAACTATGGCTACACCTTC.